The 31 T cell receptor beta chains below all came from one sample that was sequenced in a study of cytomegalovirus exposure and HLA in healthy donors. Primers for the PCR totalled 60 Vbeta and 13 Jbeta. Data came from immunoSEQ multiplex PCR; TCRdb stores just in-frame clones and leaves some out. The table has approximately 110,000 clones, 75% to 80% seen once. Sequencing used PBMCs. These receptors were taken from a man between 40 and 49 years old in good health and CMV-seronegative.

The gene calls are TRBV11-2 and TRBJ2-7; a possible D gene is TRBD2 (6 bases). Germline assignment: CDR1 SGHAT and CDR2 FQNNGV. V lost 7 bases, J lost 1 base, and 14 bases lay in between. CDR3 length: 14 amino acids. In DNA, the CDR3 is TGTGCCAGCACCCCGGGACTGACGTCCTACGAGCAGTACTTC. This encodes CASTPGLTSYEQYF.

V gene TRBV4-3 combines with J gene TRBJ1-1; a possible D gene is TRBD1 (6 bases). The germline V and J ends were trimmed by 0 bases and 8 bases, with 13 bases remaining between them. Germline V lookup: CDR1 LGHNA, CDR2 YSLEER. The CDR3 is 14 residues long. The CDR3: CASSQDIRTGEAFF. DNA of the CDR3: TGCGCCAGCAGCCAAGATATTAGAACAGGGGAAGCTTTCTTT.

The chain combines TRBV28 with TRBJ2-7; 7 nucleotides agree with TRBD1. V gave up 2 bases and J gave up 3 bases; unmatched junction bases: 4. This CDR3 region has 14 residues. Germline V lookup: CDR1 MDHEN, CDR2 SYDVKM. In DNA, the CDR3 is TGTGCCAGCAGTTTACGGGCAGGGGGCTACGAGCAGTACTTC. It codes for CASSLRAGGYEQYF.

The chain combines TRBV18 with TRBJ1-6, with TRBD1 matching 7 bases. The CDR3 spans 15 residues. V shed 3 bases, J shed 8 bases, and the junction held 7 bases outside the gene matches. CDR1 KGHSH and CDR2 LQKENI come from the germline V gene. The chain's CDR3 is CASSPEGADYSPLHF. The DNA for the CDR3 is TGTGCCAGCTCACCCGAGGGGGCGGATTATTCACCCCTCCACTTT. Using reference TRBV18 and TRBJ1-6 for the parts outside the CDR3, the full variable domain is NAGVMQNPRHLVRRRGQEARLRCSPMKGHSHVYWYRQLPEEGLKFMVYLQKENIIDESGMPKERFSAEFPKEGPSILRIQQVVRGDSAAYFCASSPEGADYSPLHFGNGTRLTVT.

The rearrangement uses TRBV7-2 and TRBJ2-4; 12 nucleotides align to TRBD1. Germline V gene sequence: CDR1 SGHTA, CDR2 FQGNSA. Germline trimming cut 1 base from V and 5 bases from J; bases unmatched to any gene: 3. CDR3 length: 16 residues. The CDR3 sequence is CASSLGDRGLENIQYF. CDR3 sequence (DNA): TGTGCCAGCAGCTTAGGGGACAGGGGGCTTGAAAACATTCAGTACTTC.

V usage is TRBV27 and J usage is TRBJ1-5; the match to TRBD1 covers 7 bases. Germline CDR1 is MNHEY and CDR2 is SMNVEV (reference sequence). V gave up 5 bases and J gave up 1 base; unmatched junction bases: 2. The CDR3 runs 14 residues. CDR3 sequence reads: CASSPQGSNQPQHF. The CDR3, as DNA: TGTGCCAGCAGTCCACAGGGGAGCAATCAGCCCCAGCATTTT.

The chain employs TRBV27 and TRBJ1-1, with D hard to call. V was pared by 9 bases and J by 5 bases, with 16 bases between. The CDR3 spans 13 residues. The V gene's germline CDR1 is MNHEY and CDR2 SMNVEV (reference sequence). Written as DNA, the CDR3 is TGTGCCAGTAAAAGAGCGGGTGGGACTGAAGCTTTCTTT. Translating it yields CASKRAGGTEAFF.

This sequence joins TRBV7-8 and TRBJ2-7; 10 bases agree with TRBD2. Unmatched junction bases numbered 7, after V lost 0 bases and J lost 2 bases. The CDR3 runs to 17 residues. Germline V gene sequence: CDR1 SGHVS, CDR2 FQNEAQ. CDR3 loop: CASSLAVPSGGAYEQYF. DNA of the CDR3: TGTGCCAGCAGCTTAGCGGTCCCAAGCGGGGGGGCCTACGAGCAGTACTTC.

The chain uses TRBV9 and TRBJ2-7; possibly TRBD1 for D (6 bases). Germline CDR1 is SGDLS and CDR2 is YYNGEE. Trimming removed 4 bases from V and 0 bases from J, with 11 bases in between. There are 14 residues in the CDR3. This chain's CDR3 is CASSLTGSSYEQYF. CDR3 bases: TGTGCCAGCAGCCTAACAGGGAGCTCCTACGAGCAGTACTTC.

There are a few counts of this clone. This chain links TRBV7-6 with TRBJ2-2; TRBD2 is a possible D gene (7 bases). Germline V lookup: CDR1 SGHVS, CDR2 FNYEAQ. V was shortened by 5 bases and J by 9 bases, with 19 bases between the two germline ends. This CDR3 is 15 amino acids long. Here the CDR3 DNA reads TGTGCCAGCAGCCCCTCTAGGGCGGGGGCGCGGGAGCTGTTTTTT. Amino acids: CASSPSRAGARELFF.

This clone was counted a few times. The chain combines TRBV9 with TRBJ1-6, with D perhaps matching TRBD1 (5 bases). Germline CDR1 reads SGDLS; CDR2 reads YYNGEE. V was trimmed by 4 bases and J by 8 bases, leaving 13 bases between them. The CDR3 covers 14 residues. In nucleotides, the CDR3 is TGTGCCAGCAGCCCAAGACAGACCGATTCACCCCTCCACTTT. Amino acids: CASSPRQTDSPLHF. Full variable domain (rest looked up from reference TRBV9 and TRBJ1-6): DSGVTQTPKHLITATGQRVTLRCSPRSGDLSVYWYQQSLDQGLQFLIQYYNGEERAKGNILERFSAQQFPDLHSELNLSSLELGDSALYFCASSPRQTDSPLHFGNGTRLTVT.

For the CDR3, the DNA is TGTGCCACCAGCCGGGACAGGTATTCACCCCTCCACTTT. As protein: CATSRDRYSPLHF. The V and J genes are TRBV19 and TRBJ1-6; 8 positions agree with TRBD1. J gave up 8 bases and V 10 bases, and 7 bases lay outside the gene matches. Per germline, CDR1 LNHDA and CDR2 SQIVND (reference sequence). The CDR3 totals 13 residues. Full variable domain (remainder filled in from reference TRBV19 and TRBJ1-6): DGGITQSPKYLFRKEGQNVTLSCEQNLNHDAMYWYRQDPGQGLRLIYYSQIVNDFQKGDIAEGYSVSREKKESFPLTVTSAQKNPTAFYLCATSRDRYSPLHFGNGTRLTVT.

This sequence joins TRBV20-1 and TRBJ2-7; no reliable D call. Looked up from germline, CDR1 is DFQATT and CDR2 is SNEGSKA (reference sequence). This CDR3 spans 11 amino acids. Trimming removed 5 bases from V and 5 bases from J, with 10 bases in between. The CDR3 region has the DNA TGCAGTGCTCCTAGGTCTAACGAGCAGTACTTC. Protein sequence: CSAPRSNEQYF.

This clone was detected a few times. The rearrangement uses TRBV14 and TRBJ2-5, with 10 bases that match TRBD2. J was trimmed by 4 bases and V by 5 bases; bases with no gene match: 10. The germline V gene has CDR1 SGHDN and CDR2 FVKESK. CDR3 length equals 16 residues. CDR3 DNA: TGTGCCAGCAGCGACAGCGGGAGGGGGCACAGAGAGACCCAGTACTTC. Its translation: CASSDSGRGHRETQYF.

The chain employs TRBV30 and TRBJ2-5; TRBD2 matches at 9 bases. The CDR3 totals 13 residues. CDR1 and CDR2 (germline): GTSNPN, SVGIG (reference sequence). Trimming at V came to 2 bases and at J to 5 bases, leaving 3 bases not matched to a gene. CDR3 protein: CAWSRTSAETQYF. For the CDR3, the DNA is TGTGCCTGGAGTCGGACTAGCGCGGAGACCCAGTACTTC. Filled out from reference TRBV30 and TRBJ2-5, the complete variable domain reads SQTIHQWPATLVQPVGSPLSLECTVEGTSNPNLYWYRQAAGRGLQLLFYSVGIGQISSEVPQNLSASRPQDRQFILSSKKLLLSDSGFYLCAWSRTSAETQYFGPGTRLLVL.

CDR3 sequence: CASGKGGTSTDTQYF. The CDR3 DNA reads TGTGCTAGTGGCAAAGGGGGCACTAGCACAGATACGCAGTATTTT. The genes are TRBV12-5 and TRBJ2-3, with TRBD1 identical over 7 bases. V lost 6 bases, J lost 0 bases, and 6 bases stayed unmatched. Germline V gene data show CDR1 as LGHNT and CDR2 as FRNRAP. The length of the CDR3 is 15 residues.

This clone was observed a handful of times. The rearrangement uses TRBV28 and TRBJ1-1; D gene ambiguous. From germline, CDR1 is MDHEN and CDR2 SYDVKM. This CDR3 contains 12 residues. The ends were cut back, 2 bases at V and 10 bases at J, with 11 bases in the middle. The CDR3 nucleotides are TGTGCCAGCAGTTTAGTTGGGCGGGTAGCTTTCTTT. Residues: CASSLVGRVAFF.

Written as DNA, the CDR3 is TGTGCCAGCAGCGCGCTTGGGGGACTCCTAAGGTCCTATGGCTACACCTTC. Translated, it gives CASSALGGLLRSYGYTF. This rearrangement joins TRBV7-2 to TRBJ1-2; possibly TRBD1 for D (5 bases). Germline lookup yields CDR1 SGHTA and CDR2 FQGNSA. V lost 5 bases and J 4 bases, leaving 23 bases between the germline ends. The CDR3 consists of 17 residues.

J is TRBJ2-7 and V is TRBV13; 10 bases are a match to TRBD1. The CDR3 length is 14 residues. The V segment lost 7 bases and the J segment 6 bases; nucleotides outside the gene matches: 9. CDR1 and CDR2 (germline): PRHDT, FYEKMQ (reference sequence). The CDR3 sequence: CASTSGTGVAEQYF. Here the CDR3 DNA reads TGTGCCAGCACCTCCGGGACAGGGGTCGCCGAGCAGTACTTC.

This rearrangement joins TRBV9 to TRBJ1-1; 11 bases match TRBD1. CDR1 is SGDLS and CDR2 is YYNGEE in the germline V gene. J gave up 4 bases and V 2 bases, and 1 base lay outside the gene matches. The CDR3 has 14 residues. The CDR3 is CASSVGTGGTEAFF. The DNA of the CDR3 is TGTGCCAGCAGCGTGGGGACAGGGGGCACTGAAGCTTTCTTT.

The sample holds one count of this clone. The CDR3 DNA is TGCAGCGTTTCTGCCGGGACAGGGAATGGCTACACCTTC. Translation: CSVSAGTGNGYTF. The chain recombines TRBV29-1 with TRBJ1-2, with 9 bases identical to TRBD1. This CDR3 spans 13 amino acids. J gave up 6 bases and V 5 bases, and 7 bases lay outside the gene matches. Germline CDR1 reads SQVTM; CDR2 reads ANQGSEA.

The chain carries TRBV7-2 and TRBJ1-1, with 8 bases aligning to TRBD1. The CDR3 spans 15 residues. Germline assignment: CDR1 SGHTA and CDR2 FQGNSA. V lost 3 bases and J lost 1; bases outside the gene matches: 4. CDR3 protein: CASSFTGGANTEAFF. DNA of the CDR3: TGTGCCAGCAGCTTCACAGGGGGTGCGAACACTGAAGCTTTCTTT.

This clone was observed once. The chain has TRBV7-6 and TRBJ1-1; TRBD1 might be the D (5 bases). Germline CDR1 is SGHVS and CDR2 is FNYEAQ. The CDR3 totals 15 residues. V was pared by 2 bases and J by 2 bases, with 12 bases between. The CDR3 region is CASSLQQGGNTEAFF. Written as DNA, the CDR3 is TGTGCCAGCAGCTTACAGCAGGGAGGAAACACTGAAGCTTTCTTT.

V and J are TRBV7-9 and TRBJ1-6; D unresolved. Germline lookup yields CDR1 SEHNR and CDR2 FQNEAQ (reference sequence). The CDR3 runs to 13 residues. The V end lost 4 bases, the J end lost 7 bases, and 8 bases lay between the germline ends. The CDR3 region is CASSYLENSPLHF. CDR3 nucleotides: TGTGCCAGCAGCTACCTCGAGAATTCACCCCTCCACTTT.

CDR3 region: CASSNPPRAGSNEQFF. The CDR3 DNA follows: TGTGCCAGTAGTAACCCGCCCCGCGCGGGGTCCAATGAGCAGTTCTTC. This chain connects TRBV19 to TRBJ2-1, with D maybe TRBD2 (6 bases). Germline V lookup: CDR1 LNHDA, CDR2 SQIVND (reference sequence). Deletions cut 4 bases from V and 6 bases from J, with 19 bases between. The CDR3 covers 16 residues.

The chain links TRBV2 to TRBJ2-5, with D possibly TRBD1 on 6 matching bases. V lost 6 bases and J 3 bases, leaving 11 bases between the germline ends. CDR1 and CDR2 (germline): SNHLY, FYNNEI. The CDR3 extends over 13 amino acids. The chain's CDR3 is CASRWTEKETQYF. The CDR3 coding sequence is TGTGCCAGCAGGTGGACAGAAAAAGAGACCCAGTACTTC.

The V and J genes are TRBV7-2 and TRBJ2-2; unclear D gene. The CDR3 loop spans 13 amino acids. Germline CDR1 SGHTA, CDR2 FQGNSA. The ends were cut back, 1 base at V and 6 bases at J, with 6 bases in the middle. CDR3 loop: CASSLVYAGELFF. The CDR3 region has the DNA TGTGCCAGCAGCTTAGTCTACGCCGGGGAGCTGTTTTTT. Full variable domain (rest looked up from reference TRBV7-2 and TRBJ2-2): GAGVSQSPSNKVTEKGKDVELRCDPISGHTALYWYRQSLGQGLEFLIYFQGNSAPDKSGLPSDRFSAERTGGSVSTLTIQRTQQEDSAVYLCASSLVYAGELFFGEGSRLTVL.

The chain employs TRBV4-2 and TRBJ2-5; D is possibly TRBD2 (5 bases). Per the germline V gene, CDR1 is LGHNA and CDR2 is YNFKEQ. Trimming cost V 4 bases and J 2 bases, with 8 bases left between them. The CDR3 consists of 13 residues. CDR3 loop: CASSPRLQETQYF. In nucleotides, the CDR3 is TGTGCCAGCAGCCCCCGACTACAAGAGACCCAGTACTTC.

The gene calls are TRBV6-5 and TRBJ2-7; the D is unclear. Per the germline V gene, CDR1 is MNHEY and CDR2 is SVGAGI. The length of the CDR3 is 13 residues. Trimming left V 7 bases short and J 2 bases short, with 12 bases between. DNA of the CDR3: TGTGCCAGCACCCCGGGTGAGGCCTACGAGCAGTACTTC. As protein: CASTPGEAYEQYF.

The V call is TRBV27, the J call TRBJ2-1; 11 nucleotides match TRBD2. This CDR3 region has 14 residues. V shed 2 bases, J shed 10 bases, and the junction held 4 bases outside the gene matches. The germline gives CDR1 MNHEY, CDR2 SMNVEV (reference sequence). This CDR3 is CASSLPASGGEQFF. The CDR3 DNA reads as TGTGCCAGCAGTTTACCGGCTAGCGGGGGGGAGCAGTTCTTC.

This clone appeared a few times. The chain combines TRBV5-4 with TRBJ2-2; 12 bases fit TRBD2. Germline CDR1 reads SGHNT; CDR2 reads YYREEE (reference sequence). This CDR3 region has 18 residues. The junction had 12 bases not matched to a gene; V was cut back by 4 bases and J by 5 bases. The CDR3 protein is CASSPPPLAGGNTGELFF. The CDR3 region has the DNA TGTGCCAGCAGCCCCCCCCCACTAGCGGGGGGCAATACCGGGGAGCTGTTTTTT.